This is a list of T cell receptor beta chains from one sample in a study of OX40 agonist ivuxolimab in advanced cancers. The method was immunoSEQ multiplex PCR; TCRdb's version includes in-frame clones alone and lacks a portion of them. The sample has 65,000 to 100,000 clones; 90% are singletons. The input for sequencing was CD4+ or CD8+ T cells sorted from blood, taken in a trial of the OX40 agonist ivuxolimab. The receptors come from an adult with an advanced solid tumor such as melanoma, head and neck, liver or kidney cancer. Each CDR3 is given with its conserved first and last residue. Fields, in order: V gene, D gene, clone size, J gene, CDR3 protein, CDR3 DNA. D genes are given only for firm matches. Size values are once, few and many counts, or a class for expanded clones, and some rows have none.

V gene: TRBV6-4; D gene: -; clone size: -; J gene: TRBJ2-2; CDR3 protein: CASSADTGKTGELFF; CDR3 DNA: TGTGCCAGCAGTGCCGACACAGGGAAAACCGGGGAGCTGTTTTTT
V gene: TRBV4-1; D gene: -; clone size: -; J gene: TRBJ1-1; CDR3 protein: CASSQGIPLGRTEAFF; CDR3 DNA: TGCGCCAGCAGCCAAGGGATCCCCCTAGGGAGGACTGAAGCTTTCTTT
V gene: TRBV5-1; D gene: -; clone size: few; J gene: TRBJ2-2; CDR3 protein: CASSVGTGELFF; CDR3 DNA: TGCGCCAGCAGCGTAGGAACCGGGGAGCTGTTTTTT
V gene: TRBV2; D gene: -; clone size: -; J gene: TRBJ1-1; CDR3 protein: CASGGPAKMAFF; CDR3 DNA: TGTGCCAGCGGGGGGCCAGCCAAGATGGCTTTCTTT
V gene: TRBV27; D gene: -; clone size: -; J gene: TRBJ1-2; CDR3 protein: CASTSRVGYGYTF; CDR3 DNA: TGTGCCAGCACCTCTCGAGTAGGCTATGGCTACACCTTC
V gene: TRBV6-6; D gene: TRBD1; clone size: -; J gene: TRBJ1-1; CDR3 protein: CASSRQGPDTEAFF; CDR3 DNA: TGTGCCAGCAGTAGACAGGGGCCGGACACTGAAGCTTTCTTT
V gene: TRBV5-1; D gene: -; clone size: -; J gene: TRBJ2-2; CDR3 protein: CASSLSSGGLGELFF; CDR3 DNA: TGCGCCAGCAGCTTGAGTTCCGGGGGGCTCGGGGAGCTGTTTTTT
V gene: TRBV5-6; D gene: -; clone size: -; J gene: TRBJ2-3; CDR3 protein: CASSWGEVYTQYF; CDR3 DNA: TGTGCCAGCAGCTGGGGCGAGGTCTATACGCAGTATTTT
V gene: TRBV27; D gene: TRBD1; clone size: -; J gene: TRBJ2-5; CDR3 protein: CASATGQGRQETQYF; CDR3 DNA: TGTGCCAGCGCCACAGGACAGGGACGACAAGAGACCCAGTACTTC
V gene: TRBV7-6; D gene: -; clone size: -; J gene: TRBJ2-3; CDR3 protein: CASSYGKGGTQYF; CDR3 DNA: TGTGCCAGCAGCTATGGGAAGGGCGGTACGCAGTATTTT
V gene: TRBV5-1; D gene: TRBD2; clone size: -; J gene: TRBJ2-1; CDR3 protein: CASSPTSGVYNEQFF; CDR3 DNA: TGCGCCAGCAGCCCCACTAGCGGGGTCTACAATGAGCAGTTCTTC
V gene: TRBV5-1; D gene: -; clone size: -; J gene: TRBJ2-1; CDR3 protein: CASSDLQGNEQFF; CDR3 DNA: TGCGCCAGCAGCGACCTACAGGGAAATGAGCAGTTCTTC
V gene: TRBV6-5; D gene: -; clone size: once; J gene: TRBJ1-1; CDR3 protein: CASSYGKAVTNTEAFF; CDR3 DNA: TGTGCCAGCAGTTACGGGAAGGCGGTGACGAACACTGAAGCTTTCTTT
V gene: TRBV7-8; D gene: -; clone size: -; J gene: TRBJ2-1; CDR3 protein: CASSIKPDPSYNEQFF; CDR3 DNA: TGTGCCAGCAGTATAAAACCCGACCCGTCCTACAATGAGCAGTTCTTC
V gene: TRBV7-9; D gene: -; clone size: -; J gene: TRBJ2-5; CDR3 protein: CASSLSETQYF; CDR3 DNA: TGTGCCAGCAGCTTATCCGAGACCCAGTACTTC
V gene: TRBV28; D gene: -; clone size: -; J gene: TRBJ2-3; CDR3 protein: CASSGGLGTDTQYF; CDR3 DNA: TGTGCCAGCAGTGGGGGGCTGGGGACAGATACGCAGTATTTT
V gene: TRBV6-1; D gene: TRBD1; clone size: once; J gene: TRBJ1-1; CDR3 protein: CASELTGTANTEAFF; CDR3 DNA: TGTGCCAGCGAGCTTACCGGGACAGCGAACACTGAAGCTTTCTTT
V gene: TRBV6-1; D gene: -; clone size: -; J gene: TRBJ1-1; CDR3 protein: CASSRNTEAFF; CDR3 DNA: TGTGCCAGCAGCCGGAACACTGAAGCTTTCTTT
V gene: TRBV5-1; D gene: TRBD2; clone size: -; J gene: TRBJ2-1; CDR3 protein: CASSSGTSGATVDEQFF; CDR3 DNA: TGCGCCAGCAGCTCCGGGACTAGCGGGGCGACTGTGGATGAGCAGTTCTTC
V gene: TRBV5-5; D gene: TRBD1; clone size: -; J gene: TRBJ2-5; CDR3 protein: CASSLTGAETQYF; CDR3 DNA: TGTGCCAGCAGCTTGACAGGGGCAGAGACCCAGTACTTC
V gene: TRBV18; D gene: -; clone size: -; J gene: TRBJ1-1; CDR3 protein: CASSPPWGGTDTEAFF; CDR3 DNA: TGTGCCAGCTCACCACCGTGGGGGGGTACGGACACTGAAGCTTTCTTT
V gene: TRBV5-5; D gene: TRBD1; clone size: -; J gene: TRBJ1-1; CDR3 protein: CASSSARPDRAAFF; CDR3 DNA: TGTGCCAGCAGCTCCGCCCGCCCGGACAGGGCTGCTTTCTTT
V gene: TRBV11-2; D gene: -; clone size: -; J gene: TRBJ1-2; CDR3 protein: CASSLGFGAVDGYTF; CDR3 DNA: TGTGCCAGCAGCCTAGGTTTCGGGGCAGTAGATGGCTACACCTTC
V gene: TRBV10-3; D gene: -; clone size: once; J gene: TRBJ2-5; CDR3 protein: CAISESGTREETQYF; CDR3 DNA: TGTGCCATCAGTGAGTCAGGGACAAGGGAAGAGACCCAGTACTTC
V gene: TRBV30; D gene: TRBD1; clone size: -; J gene: TRBJ1-2; CDR3 protein: CAWSRTGTDYGYTF; CDR3 DNA: TGTGCCTGGAGTAGAACCGGGACAGACTATGGCTACACCTTC
V gene: TRBV11-2; D gene: -; clone size: once; J gene: TRBJ2-2; CDR3 protein: CASSLEHRAAGELFF; CDR3 DNA: TGTGCCAGCAGCTTAGAGCACAGGGCAGCCGGGGAGCTGTTTTTT
V gene: TRBV19; D gene: -; clone size: -; J gene: TRBJ2-1; CDR3 protein: CASSMMTSYNEQFF; CDR3 DNA: TGTGCCAGTAGTATGATGACTAGCTACAATGAGCAGTTCTTC
V gene: TRBV28; D gene: -; clone size: -; J gene: TRBJ1-1; CDR3 protein: CASRAAGRVTEAFF; CDR3 DNA: TGTGCCAGCAGGGCTGCCGGGAGGGTCACTGAAGCTTTCTTT
V gene: TRBV6-5; D gene: TRBD1; clone size: -; J gene: TRBJ1-1; CDR3 protein: CASSYDRVDTEAFF; CDR3 DNA: TGTGCCAGCAGTTACGACAGGGTCGACACTGAAGCTTTCTTT
V gene: TRBV4-2; D gene: TRBD2; clone size: once; J gene: TRBJ2-3; CDR3 protein: CASSQAGGAPDTQYF; CDR3 DNA: TGTGCCAGCAGCCAAGCGGGGGGGGCCCCAGATACGCAGTATTTT
V gene: TRBV7-3; D gene: TRBD2; clone size: -; J gene: TRBJ2-3; CDR3 protein: CASSLSSGGSTDTQYF; CDR3 DNA: TGTGCCAGCAGCTTATCTAGCGGGGGGAGCACAGATACGCAGTATTTT
V gene: TRBV19; D gene: -; clone size: -; J gene: TRBJ1-1; CDR3 protein: CASSVSRGSTEAFF; CDR3 DNA: TGTGCCAGTAGTGTCAGCAGGGGTTCCACTGAAGCTTTCTTT
V gene: TRBV6-4; D gene: -; clone size: -; J gene: TRBJ1-1; CDR3 protein: CASSASGPSGTEAFF; CDR3 DNA: TGTGCCAGCAGTGCCTCTGGCCCAAGCGGCACTGAAGCTTTCTTT
V gene: TRBV2; D gene: -; clone size: -; J gene: TRBJ2-3; CDR3 protein: CASSSSTDTQYF; CDR3 DNA: TGTGCCAGCAGCTCTAGCACAGATACGCAGTATTTT
V gene: TRBV2; D gene: -; clone size: -; J gene: TRBJ1-5; CDR3 protein: CASSATGGSNQPQHF; CDR3 DNA: TGTGCCAGCAGTGCGACAGGTGGCAGCAATCAGCCCCAGCATTTT
V gene: TRBV28; D gene: TRBD1; clone size: -; J gene: TRBJ1-6; CDR3 protein: CASSRGQDNSPLHF; CDR3 DNA: TGTGCCAGCAGCAGGGGACAGGATAATTCACCCCTCCACTTT
V gene: TRBV6-1; D gene: -; clone size: -; J gene: TRBJ1-2; CDR3 protein: CASSEVWTADKTNYGYTF; CDR3 DNA: TGTGCCAGCAGTGAAGTATGGACAGCTGATAAAACGAACTATGGCTACACCTTC
V gene: TRBV4-1; D gene: -; clone size: -; J gene: TRBJ2-2; CDR3 protein: CASRPPVYSQANGELFF; CDR3 DNA: TGCGCCAGCAGACCCCCCGTTTATTCGCAGGCAAACGGGGAGCTGTTTTTT
V gene: TRBV19; D gene: TRBD1; clone size: -; J gene: TRBJ1-5; CDR3 protein: CASKQGGFDNQPQHF; CDR3 DNA: TGTGCCAGCAAGCAGGGGGGATTTGACAATCAGCCCCAGCATTTT
V gene: TRBV4-2; D gene: -; clone size: -; J gene: TRBJ2-3; CDR3 protein: CASSQERDSTDTQYF; CDR3 DNA: TGTGCCAGCAGCCAAGAGAGGGATTCTACAGATACGCAGTATTTT
V gene: TRBV6-6; D gene: -; clone size: once; J gene: TRBJ1-1; CDR3 protein: CASSLTVRNTEAFF; CDR3 DNA: TGTGCCAGCAGCCTGACAGTCAGGAACACTGAAGCTTTCTTT